The 12 T cell receptor beta chains reported below all come from one sample, sequenced in a study of T-cell memory formation after mild COVID-19. MiXCR, applied by TCRdb to the 5' RACE reads, yields one record per CDR3 protein. Counted here are 380,000 or so distinct CDR3 sequences, around an eighth occurring once; the ten biggest clones make up around 21%. The sample taken for sequencing was PBMCs or a T cell subset sorted from them (not recorded which). These receptors all come from a man younger than 30 who had mild COVID-19 (a few samples of this study predate the infection). Cell type and time point are not known.

This clonotype was observed a handful of times. V is TRBV19 and J is TRBJ1-2, with D possibly being TRBD1 (6 bases). This CDR3 contains 15 residues. V was pared by 7 bases and J by 0 bases, with 15 bases between. Per the germline V gene, CDR1 is LNHDA and CDR2 is SQIVND (reference sequence). The CDR3 bases are TGTGCCAGTACCAGGGGACGGATAGCTAACTATGGCTACACCTTC. It yields the protein CASTRGRIANYGYTF.

This clonotype was detected only a few times. The rearrangement uses TRBV20-1 and TRBJ1-2, with D maybe TRBD1 (5 bases). This CDR3 region has 13 residues. CDR1 is DFQATT and CDR2 is SNEGSKA in the germline V gene (reference sequence). V was shortened by 5 bases and J by 4 bases, with 14 bases between the two germline ends. CDR3: CSAVPTVAYGYTF. CDR3 DNA: TGCAGTGCTGTACCGACAGTCGCCTATGGCTACACCTTC.

The chain employs TRBV29-1 and TRBJ2-3; 11 nucleotides match TRBD2. CDR3 size: 16 residues. CDR1 SQVTM and CDR2 ANQGSEA come from the germline V gene. Trimming at V came to 1 base and at J to 9 bases, leaving 12 bases not matched to a gene. CDR3 residues: CSVEGIDIAGGNTQYF. DNA of the CDR3: TGCAGCGTTGAAGGGATTGATATAGCGGGGGGGAACACGCAGTATTTT.

This clonotype was seen a few times. This sequence joins TRBV7-2 and TRBJ2-3, with TRBD1 identical over 8 bases. Trimming removed 4 bases from V and 3 bases from J; junction bases left unmatched: 0. The CDR3 spans 13 residues. Germline V gene data show CDR1 as SGHTA and CDR2 as FQGNSA. The CDR3 DNA reads as TGTGCCAGCAGCTGGACAGGGACAGATACGCAGTATTTT. It yields the protein CASSWTGTDTQYF.

CDR3 DNA sequence: TGTGCCAGCACTTGGGGTATTGATAACATTCAGTACTTC. Translated, it gives CASTWGIDNIQYF. This sequence joins TRBV28 and TRBJ2-4; D remains unclear. CDR1 and CDR2 from the germline V gene are MDHEN and SYDVKM. V was cut by 7 bases and J by 7 bases, with 14 bases left in between. The length of the CDR3 is 13 residues. The variable domain in full, with the rest retrieved from reference TRBV28 and TRBJ2-4, is DVKVTQSSRYLVKRTGEKVFLECVQDMDHENMFWYRQDPGLGLRLIYFSYDVKMKEKGDIPEGYSVSREKKERFSLILESASTNQTSMYLCASTWGIDNIQYFGAGTRLSVL.

The chain employs TRBV5-1 and TRBJ1-2, with 7 bases fitting TRBD1. Germline V CDR1 and CDR2: SGHRS, YFSETQ. The junction had 11 bases not matched to a gene; V was cut back by 4 bases and J by 5 bases. CDR3 length equals 15 residues. The CDR3 region is CASSHMDRSSYGYTF. CDR3 sequence (DNA): TGCGCCAGCAGCCATATGGACAGGTCTTCTTATGGCTACACCTTC. Combining the CDR3 with reference TRBV5-1 and TRBJ1-2 gives the whole variable domain KAGVTQTPRYLIKTRGQQVTLSCSPISGHRSVSWYQQTPGQGLQFLFEYFSETQRNKGNFPGRFSGRQFSNSRSEMNVSTLELGDSALYLCASSHMDRSSYGYTFGSGTRLTVV.

Many counts were recorded for this clonotype. The chain has TRBV14 and TRBJ2-2; D is perhaps TRBD1 (5 bases). CDR1 SGHDN and CDR2 FVKESK come from the germline V gene. CDR3 size: 15 residues. Trimming shortened V by 3 bases and J by 7 bases, and 15 bases separated the two germline ends. CDR3 amino acids: CASSHGKGQIGELFF. The CDR3 DNA reads TGTGCCAGCAGCCACGGAAAGGGGCAGATCGGGGAGCTGTTTTTT.

This clonotype was seen a handful of times. V is TRBV12-3 or TRBV12-4 and J is TRBJ2-5; TRBD2 matches at 9 bases. The length of the CDR3 is 17 residues. V trimming: 3 bases; J trimming: 1 base; junction bases outside the gene matches: 9. The CDR3 here is CASSLSLAGNTQETQYF. CDR3 coding DNA: TGTGCCAGCAGTTTGTCCCTAGCGGGGAACACCCAAGAGACCCAGTACTTC.

This clonotype showed up just a few times. The chain carries TRBV12-3 or TRBV12-4 and TRBJ2-7; TRBD1 matches 8 bases. Trimming removed 6 bases from V and 4 bases from J; junction bases left unmatched: 11. The CDR3 is 15 residues long. CDR3: CASRIQGAVRYEQYF. For the CDR3, the DNA is TGTGCCAGCAGGATCCAGGGGGCCGTAAGATACGAGCAGTACTTC.

Many counts were recorded for this clonotype. The rearrangement links TRBV5-1 to TRBJ1-1; no definite D call. The CDR3 covers 13 residues. The V end was cut by 4 bases, the J end by 4 bases, with 11 bases between. Germline V gene lookup returns CDR1 SGHRS and CDR2 YFSETQ. The CDR3 spells CASSREGSTEAFF. The CDR3 nucleotides read TGCGCCAGCAGCCGGGAAGGGAGCACTGAAGCTTTCTTT.

The V gene is TRBV2, the J gene TRBJ1-5; the D is unclear. Germline CDR1 SNHLY, CDR2 FYNNEI. V lost 6 bases, J lost 5 bases, and 8 bases lay in between. The CDR3 totals 12 residues. CDR3 loop: CASSGDDQPQHF. The CDR3 region has the DNA TGTGCCAGCAGCGGAGATGATCAGCCCCAGCATTTT.

This clonotype was detected a few times. V usage is TRBV11-1 and J usage is TRBJ2-3; D is unclear. CDR1 is SGHAT, CDR2 FQDESV, per germline (reference sequence). Trimming cost V 5 bases and J 0 bases, with 15 bases left between them. This CDR3 is built from 16 residues. CDR3 region: CASSPWASSSTDTQYF. Written as DNA, the CDR3 is TGTGCCAGCAGCCCCTGGGCGTCCTCTAGCACAGATACGCAGTATTTT. Together with reference TRBV11-1 and TRBJ2-3, the CDR3 gives the full variable domain: EAEVAQSPRYKITEKSQAVAFWCDPISGHATLYWYRQILGQGPELLVQFQDESVVDDSQLPKDRFSAERLKGVDSTLKIQPAELGDSAMYLCASSPWASSSTDTQYFGPGTRLTVL.